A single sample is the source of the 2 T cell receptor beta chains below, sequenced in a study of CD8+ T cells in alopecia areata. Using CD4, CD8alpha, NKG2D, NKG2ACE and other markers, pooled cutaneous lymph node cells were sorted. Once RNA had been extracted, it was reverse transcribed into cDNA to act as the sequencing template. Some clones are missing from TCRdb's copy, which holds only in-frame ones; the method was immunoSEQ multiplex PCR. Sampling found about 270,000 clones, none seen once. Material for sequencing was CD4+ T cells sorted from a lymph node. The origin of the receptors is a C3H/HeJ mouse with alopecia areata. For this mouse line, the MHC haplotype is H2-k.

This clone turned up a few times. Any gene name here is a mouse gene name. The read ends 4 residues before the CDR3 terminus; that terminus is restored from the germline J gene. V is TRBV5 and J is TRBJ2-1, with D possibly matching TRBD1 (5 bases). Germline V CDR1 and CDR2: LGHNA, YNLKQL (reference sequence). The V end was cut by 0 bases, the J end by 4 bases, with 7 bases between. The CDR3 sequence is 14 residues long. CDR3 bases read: TGTGCCAGCAGCCAAGACAGGGAATATGCT. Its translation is CASSQDREYA. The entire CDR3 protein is CASSQDREYAEQFF.

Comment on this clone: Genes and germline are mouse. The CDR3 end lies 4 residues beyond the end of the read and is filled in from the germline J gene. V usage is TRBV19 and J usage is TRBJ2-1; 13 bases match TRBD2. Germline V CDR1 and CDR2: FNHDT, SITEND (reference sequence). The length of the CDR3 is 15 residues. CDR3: CASSMPGLGGAEQFF. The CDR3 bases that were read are TGTGCCAGCAGTATGCCGGGACTGGGGGGGGCT.